These T cell receptor beta chains were read from a single sample in a study of blood T cell repertoires in COVID-19. Using immunoSEQ multiplex PCR, the repertoire was profiled, and TCRdb retains in-frame clones only, with some absent. The repertoire holds roughly 69,000 clones, 65% to 85% seen once, with around 10% in the top ten. The sample taken for sequencing was peripheral blood. The receptors were gathered from a woman between 45 and 60 years old with acute or convalescent COVID-19. The CDR3 runs from the conserved cysteine through the conserved F or W. D genes are given only for firm matches. A row's size may be missing; if present it is once, few, many or a size class.

size | J | length | D | V | CDR3 | DNA
few | TRBJ2-7 | 18 | - | TRBV5-3 | CARSLVEVGTTVYEEQYF | TGTGCCAGAAGCTTGGTAGAAGTCGGGACAACAGTTTACGAAGAGCAGTACTTC
- | TRBJ1-3 | 14 | - | TRBV19 | CASRPGTTGNTIYF | TGTGCCAGTAGACCCGGGACAACTGGAAACACCATATATTTT
- | TRBJ1-2 | 15 | - | TRBV18 | CASSPPGAANYGYTF | TGTGCCAGCTCACCACCTGGGGCAGCTAACTATGGCTACACCTTC
- | TRBJ1-6 | 14 | - | TRBV2 | CASSEGPTKSPLHF | TGTGCCAGCAGTGAGGGGCCCACCAAGTCACCCCTCCACTTT
few | TRBJ1-4 | 15 | - | TRBV11-2 | CASSLGLLSGEKLFF | TGTGCCAGCAGCTTAGGTTTGCTTTCGGGTGAAAAACTGTTTTTT
- | TRBJ2-5 | 15 | - | TRBV10-3 | CAISGGGGMGETQYF | TGTGCCATCAGTGGCGGGGGCGGGATGGGGGAGACCCAGTACTTC
few | TRBJ1-1 | 16 | - | TRBV9 | CASSVAPGRANTEAFF | TGTGCCAGCAGCGTAGCCCCGGGCAGGGCGAACACTGAAGCTTTCTTT
- | TRBJ1-1 | 15 | TRBD1 | TRBV7-9 | CASSLPGQEGTEAFF | TGTGCCAGCAGCTTGCCCGGACAGGAAGGCACTGAAGCTTTCTTT
once | TRBJ2-7 | 12 | - | TRBV2 | CASRDDSYEQYF | TGTGCCAGCAGAGACGACAGCTACGAGCAGTACTTC
- | TRBJ1-2 | 13 | TRBD1 | TRBV29-1 | CSGGDRGSYGYTF | TGCAGCGGCGGGGACAGGGGGTCCTATGGCTACACCTTC
few | TRBJ1-5 | 16 | TRBD1 | TRBV7-8 | CASSWPPGQGTQPQHF | TGTGCCAGCAGCTGGCCCCCGGGACAGGGTACCCAGCCCCAGCATTTT
- | TRBJ1-3 | 15 | - | TRBV4-1 | CASSLRDTSGNTIYF | TGCGCCAGCAGCCTTCGGGACACCTCTGGAAACACCATATATTTT
- | TRBJ2-3 | 14 | - | TRBV5-1 | CASSDGTSSDTQYF | TGCGCCAGCAGCGACGGGACTTCGTCAGATACGCAGTATTTT
- | TRBJ1-6 | 13 | - | TRBV19 | CASSITRDSPLHF | TGTGCCAGTAGTATAACCAGGGATTCACCCCTCCACTTT
- | TRBJ1-1 | 13 | - | TRBV12-3/TRBV12-4 | CASTYYLNTEAFF | TGTGCCAGCACCTATTACCTTAACACTGAAGCTTTCTTT
- | TRBJ2-2 | 16 | - | TRBV29-1 | CSVEELTLANTGELFF | TGCAGCGTTGAAGAGCTAACTCTCGCGAACACCGGGGAGCTGTTTTTT
- | TRBJ1-2 | 15 | - | TRBV7-2 | CASSRLRGGDYGYTF | TGTGCCAGCAGCCGCCTCCGGGGGGGCGACTATGGCTACACCTTC
- | TRBJ1-5 | 15 | - | TRBV6-2/TRBV6-3 | CASSDPGGGHRAQHF | TGTGCCAGCAGTGACCCCGGCGGGGGGCATAGGGCCCAGCATTTT
- | TRBJ1-6 | 16 | TRBD1 | TRBV6-6 | CASILGSGGLNSPLHF | TGTGCCAGCATTCTAGGATCAGGGGGGCTTAATTCACCCCTCCACTTT
- | TRBJ1-2 | 14 | - | TRBV30 | CAWSVEQARGGYTF | TGTGCCTGGAGTGTTGAACAGGCGCGAGGAGGCTACACCTTC